The clone carrying this T cell receptor (beta chain) was recorded once. As yet, its antigen is unknown. The CDR3 length is 9 residues. Trimming took 6 bases from V and 13 from J, leaving 9 bases between them. Germline assignment: CDR1 SNHLY and CDR2 FYNNEI. The data derive from a study of T-cell reconstitution after alpha-beta-depleted transplantation in children. Study-level points and caveats: Approximately two months post-transplant, alpha-beta T cells reportedly originated from several hundred expanded graft clones. There were some patients whose high TCRbeta diversity at day 60 came from surviving recipient T cells and thymic progenitors. T cells produced anew were the main source of T-cell counts and diversity one year after transplant.

Molecular barcoding with unique molecular identifiers was used for the TCRbeta library. TCRdb itself ran the PCR reads through MiXCR, one entry per CDR3 protein. The sample gives about 980,000 distinct CDR3 sequences, about 26% of which show up once; about 28% is in the top ten. This sequence joins TRBV2 and TRBJ2-5; D is undetermined. The sequence derives from a boy in the first two years of life who had a stem cell transplant for SCID, so the T cells may come from the graft donor. Sequences were derived from PBMCs, mostly from graft donor cells, sampled 360 days after TCRalphabeta/CD19-depleted stem cell transplant. The CDR3 loop is CASRLPMYF. Written as DNA, the CDR3 is TGTGCCAGCAGGCTCCCTATGTACTTC.